Detailed here is one TCR beta chain. There are a few counts of this clone. This receptor's antigen is unknown. Base qualities are not provided; no much larger clone lies one nucleotide away. The data were taken from a study of cytomegalovirus exposure and HLA in healthy donors (TCRdb year 2017). Looking at the study overall: In an earlier analysis of some 550 of the donors, about 260 Gb of sequence data and 120 million or so unique TCR beta sequences from 150 million to 200 million T cells were reported. About 300 gigabases of sequencing data and approximately 92 million unique TCR sequences made up an early release that covered under 750 HLA-typed donors. Of the 300 to 500 genotyped donors, over 80% were placed in the genetic ancestry cluster associated with self-reported Caucasian donors. The study was designed to test whether signatures of past pathogen exposure could be identified by cataloging public T cell receptors. The study profiled the T cell repertoires of 500 to 800 subjects by immunosequencing and related them to cytomegalovirus serostatus. A separate validation cohort of more than 100 different subjects was used in addition to the approximately 700-subject first cohort. To predict cytomegalovirus infection status, the study combined high-throughput TCR immunosequencing, statistical association of individual TCRs with disease status, and machine learning. A later analysis re-examined previously published TCR beta repertoires from roughly 650 donors and added high-resolution HLA genotyping to investigate patterns of TCR occurrence. Rather than drawing on any new phenotypic data, the later analysis identified candidate immune exposures from TCR beta sequences and the way those sequences occurred across donors. An earlier analysis of several hundred of the donors applied high-throughput TCR beta sequencing to assess whether each TCR beta V gene segment acted as functional or pseudogenic. Donor age, sex, ethnicity and CMV serostatus were compiled alongside the repertoire data. Genome-wide SNP genotypes for about 65% of the 666 donors were used in a later genetic analysis, which treated that subset as a discovery cohort. All discovery cohort repertoires had been generated using a single sequencing platform. Both class I and class II loci were covered by HLA typing, at four-digit resolution. The number of typed donors differed by locus: about 629-640 for A, B, C, DRB1 and DQB1; some 500 for DQA1; fewer than 610 for DPA1; and 400 to 480 for DPB1. Five DR-DQ haplotypes were handled as single units for association and clustering, since linkage in the cohort was strong. Among some 410 genotyped donors of the cohort, an average of roughly 230,000 unique TCR beta nucleotide sequences was sequenced per donor, of which about 18% were non-productive.

The cohort comprised hundreds of healthy bone marrow donors. At the time of sampling, all cohort members were nominally healthy, though unrecorded immune exposures were likely present. The donor was CMV seropositive and belonged to the group of 250 to 300 seropositive cohort members. A peripheral blood sample was collected from each donor, and TCR beta sequencing was performed on peripheral blood mononuclear cells. The Qiagen DNeasy Blood Extraction Kit was used to extract genomic DNA from the blood cell samples. General study outcomes and caveats: Because counts were too low, more than 15 rarely observed V segments, including chromosome 9 orphons, were left out of the earlier analysis of some 600 of the donors. In a later analysis, HLA-associated TCR beta chains showed more clonal expansion and lower generation probabilities than non-associated chains that were equally common. While some public TCRs were present in many individuals, most TCR sequences turned up only very rarely across donors. It was suggested by the authors that the approach could potentially be generalized to other disease states and immunological phenotypes. Assigning TCR associations to individual alleles was difficult when HLA alleles, especially DR and DQ, strongly co-occurred. For the cohort, immune exposure information was limited to CMV serostatus. Correlated functional status among segregating V segments might be attributable to linkage disequilibrium, but an unknown experimental factor could not be ruled out. Several of the top co-occurrence clusters appeared to be linked to parvovirus B19, influenza, CMV and Epstein-Barr virus, according to a later analysis. In an earlier analysis of fewer than 700 of the donors, most TCR beta V segments appeared in productive rearrangements about 87% or about 30% of the time, broadly matching IMGT annotations. A total of around 150 TCR beta chains were listed by the study as associated with cytomegalovirus. The cohort was sequenced for TCR beta chains only, and without alpha or paired-chain data the features that could be detected were limited. Some IMGT-functional V segments, including TRBV6-2 and TRBV6-3, could not be told apart with the 87-base-pair reads, so those segments were excluded. In a later genetic analysis, a missense DCLRE1C variant was associated with V-gene and J-gene trimming of TCR beta chains, and the association was replicated in an independent cohort. The classifier was reported to diagnose cytomegalovirus status with high specificity and sensitivity in both the original cohort and the validation cohort. A few of the identified cytomegalovirus-associated TCR beta chains were confirmed in vitro to be specific for cytomegalovirus antigens. HLA typing was unavailable for some donors at each locus, so association tests used only the typed subset. A cluster of highly shared sequence variants was judged likely to represent a technical artifact of the sequencing pipeline. A further reported finding was that TCR beta sequences accurately predicted the HLA-A and HLA-B alleles for most subjects in the first cohort. In a later analysis, TCR association rates were found to vary across HLA loci, with the most associated TCRs seen for DRB1 alleles and the fewest for HLA-C alleles. According to a later genetic analysis, donors in an Asian-associated ancestry cluster had fewer N-insertions in productive TCRs than the approximately 670-donor mean. Presence/absence analyses assumed roughly uniform sequencing depth across donors, an assumption that may not hold. At a false discovery rate of 0.05, a later analysis linked around 17,000 TCR beta sequences to specific HLA alleles. According to a later analysis, most CMV-associated TCR beta chains appeared to be HLA-restricted, and the HLA associations seemed to be driven largely by CMV exposure.

Compared with germline, V lacks 6 bases and J lacks 0 bases; bases without a gene match: 5. CDR1 and CDR2 are drawn from the germline V gene (reference sequence): MNHEY, SMNVEV. From the cysteine through the phenylalanine, the CDR3 covers 15 amino acids. CDR3 DNA is the only sequence kept; it has 45 bases, read in frame from the first base. Preparation of the library involved the immunoSEQ multiplex PCR assay. A mixture of 60 forward primers for TCR Vbeta segments and 13 reverse primers for TCR Jbeta segments was used in the multiplex PCR. A multiplex PCR assay on genomic DNA amplified the CDR3 region of rearranged TCR beta genes. The Illumina HiSeq System was used to sequence the amplified TCR beta libraries as 87-base-pair reads. The published analysis was carried out like this. A later analysis tallied some 79 million unique TCR beta chains across the 700 or so repertoires, and about 10 million of those chains were shared by two or more donors. Raw reads were error-corrected and collapsed into unique sequences with a nearest-neighbor algorithm that merged closely related sequences to remove PCR and sequencing errors. CDR3 sequences were aligned to IMGT reference sequences to assign V, D and J gene segments. Each retained sequence needed at least a six-nucleotide match to both a V gene segment and a J gene segment. A rearrangement counted as productive if the CDR3 had no stop codons and remained in frame with V and J, and every other rearrangement counted as non-productive. CDR3 was defined by IMGT convention, running from the second conserved V-encoded cysteine to the conserved J-encoded phenylalanine. Sequences without an unambiguous match to a single V gene segment were excluded from the earlier analysis of about 630 of the donors. An earlier analysis of roughly 590 of the donors called V segments functional above 56.7% productive rearrangements and segregating when the between-donor standard deviation exceeded 5%. A statistical classification framework was built for diagnosing cytomegalovirus status from the catalog of TCR beta chain sequences. V and J gene assignment, in a later analysis, came from comparing TCR nucleotide sequences with IMGT/GENE-DB human TR gene sequences. In a later analysis, CDR3 sequences and most-parsimonious VDJ recombination scenarios were assigned using the TCRdist pipeline. In a later analysis, each TCR beta chain was defined by its CDR3 amino acid sequence together with its V-gene family, and reads lacking a unique V-gene family were excluded. As a way to deal with suspected cross-contamination and a sequencing artifact, a later analysis dropped 640 or so nucleotide sequences that were highly shared and had low generation probability. In a later analysis, a clonal expansion index was calculated for each public chain from normalized within-repertoire ranks of inferred template counts. A later analysis computed generation probabilities with a VDJ recombination model fitted to out-of-frame rearrangements, and checked the results against IGoR. In a later analysis, hypergeometric tests were used to score TCR-TCR, TCR-HLA and TCR-CMV co-occurrence, with a repertoire-size bias correction applied to TCR pairs. In a later analysis, false discovery rates were estimated by permuting HLA or CMV assignments 20 times. A later analysis grouped co-occurring TCRs with DBSCAN, adding TCRdist sequence similarity when clustering within HLA-allele-positive subsets. For co-occurrence clustering, repertoires with fewer than 30,000 or more than 120,000 public chains were excluded, along with several repertoires with anomalous nucleotide sharing. Entries here come from immuneACCESS through TCRdb and include only in-frame sequences with V and J called. Some clones fail to appear in such tables; in the studies checked, an unresolved V gene covers under half of the shortfall, and the cause of the remainder is unknown. D and trimming come from the DNA, and the V and J calls and clone size come from that table. This sample comprises tens of thousands of clones, about 76% of them detected only once. 10% of the sample belongs to the ten largest clones.

The clonotype originates from a man under 40 in good health and CMV-seropositive. Material for sequencing was PBMCs. The chain is encoded by TRBV27 joined to TRBJ2-1, and 7 junctional nucleotides match TRBD1. The nucleotide sequence reads as follows: TGTGCCAGCAGCCTTGACAGGGCCTCCTACAATGAGCAGTTCTTC. Translated, it gives CASSLDRASYNEQFF.